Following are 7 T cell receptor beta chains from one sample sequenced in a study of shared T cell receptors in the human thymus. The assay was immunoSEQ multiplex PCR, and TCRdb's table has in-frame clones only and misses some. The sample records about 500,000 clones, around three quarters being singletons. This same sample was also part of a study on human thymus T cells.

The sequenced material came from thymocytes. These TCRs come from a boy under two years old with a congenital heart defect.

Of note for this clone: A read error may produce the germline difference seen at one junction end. CDR3 DNA sequence: TGTGCCAGCAGGTTGGGGAGCGGGAGTGGCACCGGGGAGCTGTTTTTT. It codes for CASRLGSGSGTGELFF. The chain uses TRBV5-4 and TRBJ2-2, with 8 bases that match TRBD2. Germline values: CDR1 SGHNT, CDR2 YYREEE (reference sequence). CDR3 length: 16 residues.

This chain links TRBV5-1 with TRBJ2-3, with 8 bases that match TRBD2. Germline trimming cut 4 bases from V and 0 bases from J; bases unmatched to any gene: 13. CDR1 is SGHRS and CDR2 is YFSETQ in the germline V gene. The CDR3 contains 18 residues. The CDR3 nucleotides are TGCGCCAGCAGCCTCCCGGCTGGCGGGAGGTCTAGCACAGATACGCAGTATTTT. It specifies CASSLPAGGRSSTDTQYF.

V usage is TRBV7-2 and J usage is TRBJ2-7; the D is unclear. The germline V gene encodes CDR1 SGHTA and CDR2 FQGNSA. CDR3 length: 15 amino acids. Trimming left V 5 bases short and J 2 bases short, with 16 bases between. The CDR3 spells CASSPPTYLTYEQYF. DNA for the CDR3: TGTGCCAGCAGCCCACCGACTTACTTGACCTACGAGCAGTACTTC.

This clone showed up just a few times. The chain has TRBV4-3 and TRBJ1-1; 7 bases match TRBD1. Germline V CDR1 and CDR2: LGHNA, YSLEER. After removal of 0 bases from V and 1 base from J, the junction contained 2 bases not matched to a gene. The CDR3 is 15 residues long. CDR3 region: CASSQEGTANTEAFF. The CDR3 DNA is TGCGCCAGCAGCCAAGAAGGGACAGCGAACACTGAAGCTTTCTTT.

CDR3 sequence (DNA): TGCGCCAGCAGCCCGGGCTCGCCGGGGGGGAACACTGAAGCTTTCTTT. It is translated as CASSPGSPGGNTEAFF. This chain joins TRBV5-1 and TRBJ1-1; the D gene is possibly TRBD1 (5 bases). The germline V and J ends were trimmed by 4 bases and 1 base, with 17 bases remaining between them. The germline gives CDR1 SGHRS, CDR2 YFSETQ. The CDR3 has 16 residues. The variable domain in full, completed from reference TRBV5-1 and TRBJ1-1, reads KAGVTQTPRYLIKTRGQQVTLSCSPISGHRSVSWYQQTPGQGLQFLFEYFSETQRNKGNFPGRFSGRQFSNSRSEMNVSTLELGDSALYLCASSPGSPGGNTEAFFGQGTRLTVV.

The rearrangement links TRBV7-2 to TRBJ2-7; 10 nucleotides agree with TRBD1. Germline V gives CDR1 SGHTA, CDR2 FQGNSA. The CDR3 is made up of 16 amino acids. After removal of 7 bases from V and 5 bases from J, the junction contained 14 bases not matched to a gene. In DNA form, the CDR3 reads TGTGCCAGCACCGGCCATTCCGGGACAGGGGCCCACGAGCAGTACTTC. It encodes CASTGHSGTGAHEQYF.

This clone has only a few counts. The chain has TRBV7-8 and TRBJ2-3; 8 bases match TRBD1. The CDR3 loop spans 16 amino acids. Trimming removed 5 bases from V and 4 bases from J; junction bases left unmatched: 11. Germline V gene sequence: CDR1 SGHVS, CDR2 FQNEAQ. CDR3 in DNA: TGTGCCAGCAGCCCAGAACACAGGGGGTGGCCAGATACGCAGTATTTT. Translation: CASSPEHRGWPDTQYF.